The clone carrying this T cell receptor beta chain showed up just a few times. The antigen is unknown. This entry comes from a study of cytomegalovirus exposure and HLA in healthy donors. Study-level points and caveats: The dataset shows that most TCR sequences were rare, while some public TCRs occurred in many donors. Judged likely to be a sequencing artifact was a cluster of highly shared sequence variants.

The PCR was carried out with 60 Vbeta primers and 13 Jbeta primers. Generated by immunoSEQ multiplex PCR, the TCRdb table keeps only in-frame clones and is missing some. There are 100,000 or so clones in the sample; about 70% occur only once, and roughly 2.5% lies in the top ten. This CDR3 has 16 residues. Germline V CDR1 and CDR2: WNHNN, SYGVQD (reference sequence). J gave up 1 base and V 7 bases, and 10 bases lay outside the gene matches. The genes are TRBV10-1 and TRBJ1-2, with 9 nucleotides matching TRBD1. This sequence originates from a man between 45 and 60 years old in good health and CMV-seropositive. What was sequenced was PBMCs. This chain's CDR3 is CASTPGTGLGNYGYTF. CDR3 DNA sequence: TGCGCCAGCACCCCCGGGACAGGGCTGGGTAACTATGGCTACACCTTC.